Each of the 4 T cell receptor beta chains below was sequenced from the same sample in a study of CD8+ T cells in alopecia areata. As to treatment: oral pan-JAK inhibitor, 5-10 mg twice daily. The authors extracted RNA and reverse transcribed it into cDNA as the sequencing template. Only in-frame clones appear in the TCRdb table, and some are missing; sequencing was by immunoSEQ multiplex PCR. The repertoire includes 120,000 to 150,000 clones, roughly four fifths of them detected once, and roughly 25% sits in the top ten. The starting material was CD8+ T cells sorted from blood, obtained at week 4, from a patient treated with tofacitinib. These receptor sequences come from a human donor with alopecia areata.

The chain joins TRBV9 to TRBJ2-7; D is perhaps TRBD1 (6 bases). Germline V gene sequence: CDR1 SGDLS, CDR2 YYNGEE. V lost 4 bases and J lost 3, with 8 bases in between. The CDR3 loop spans 12 amino acids. CDR3 in amino acids: CASSLDSYEQYF. CDR3 bases: TGTGCCAGCAGCTTGGACAGCTACGAGCAGTACTTC. Filled out from reference TRBV9 and TRBJ2-7, the complete variable domain reads DSGVTQTPKHLITATGQRVTLRCSPRSGDLSVYWYQQSLDQGLQFLIQYYNGEERAKGNILERFSAQQFPDLHSELNLSSLELGDSALYFCASSLDSYEQYFGPGTRLTVT.

The chain has TRBV7-9 and TRBJ2-3; 10 positions match TRBD2. Germline V gene sequence: CDR1 SEHNR, CDR2 FQNEAQ (reference sequence). The CDR3 consists of 15 residues. With V trimmed by 4 bases and J by 5 bases, 6 bases remained unmatched. The CDR3 DNA is TGTGCCAGCAGCTACGTCACTAGCGGGGAAGATACGCAGTATTTT. Encoded protein: CASSYVTSGEDTQYF.

Here the CDR3 reads CASSPEPADTQYF. In DNA form, the CDR3 reads TGTGCCAGCTCACCCGAGCCCGCAGATACGCAGTATTTT. The gene calls are TRBV18 and TRBJ2-3; D gene uncertain. The CDR3 has 13 amino acids. Trimming took off 3 bases at V and 4 bases at J, with 8 bases between the two ends. The V gene's germline CDR1 is KGHSH and CDR2 LQKENI.

The chain employs TRBV7-9 and TRBJ2-5; 9 bases line up with TRBD1. The germline V gene encodes CDR1 SEHNR and CDR2 FQNEAQ (reference sequence). V was pared by 1 base and J by 2 bases, with 5 bases of the junction left unmatched. The CDR3 totals 16 residues. CDR3 DNA sequence: TGTGCCAGCAGCTTAGGGGGACAGGGACTACAAGAGACCCAGTACTTC. Protein product: CASSLGGQGLQETQYF.